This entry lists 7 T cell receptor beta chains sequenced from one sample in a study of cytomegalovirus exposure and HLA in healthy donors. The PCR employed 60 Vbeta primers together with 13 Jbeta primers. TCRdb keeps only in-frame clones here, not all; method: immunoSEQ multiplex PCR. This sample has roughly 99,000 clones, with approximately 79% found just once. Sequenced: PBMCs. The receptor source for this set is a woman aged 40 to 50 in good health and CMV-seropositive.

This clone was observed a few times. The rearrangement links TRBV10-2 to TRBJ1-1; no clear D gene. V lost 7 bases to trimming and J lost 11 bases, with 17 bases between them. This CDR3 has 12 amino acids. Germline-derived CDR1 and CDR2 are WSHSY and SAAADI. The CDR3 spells CASILTGQKAFF. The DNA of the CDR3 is TGCGCCAGCATTTTAACTGGGCAAAAGGCTTTCTTT.

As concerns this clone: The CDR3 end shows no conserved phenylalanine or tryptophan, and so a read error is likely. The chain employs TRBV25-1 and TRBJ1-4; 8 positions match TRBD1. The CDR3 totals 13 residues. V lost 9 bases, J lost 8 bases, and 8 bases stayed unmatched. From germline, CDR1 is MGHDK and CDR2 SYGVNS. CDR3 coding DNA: TGTGCCAGTAGAGACAGGGGCGGCGAAAAACTGTTTGTT. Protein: CASRDRGGEKLFV.

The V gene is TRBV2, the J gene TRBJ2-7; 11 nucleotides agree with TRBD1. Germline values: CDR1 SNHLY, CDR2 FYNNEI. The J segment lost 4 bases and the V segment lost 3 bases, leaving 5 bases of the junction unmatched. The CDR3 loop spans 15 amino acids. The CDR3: CASSERTGGFYEQYF. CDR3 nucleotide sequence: TGTGCCAGCAGTGAGCGGACAGGGGGCTTTTACGAGCAGTACTTC.

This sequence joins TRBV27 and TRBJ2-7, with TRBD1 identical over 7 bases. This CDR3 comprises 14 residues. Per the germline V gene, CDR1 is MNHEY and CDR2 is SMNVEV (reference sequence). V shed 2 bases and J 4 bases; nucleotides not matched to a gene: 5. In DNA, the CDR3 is TGTGCCAGCAGTTTAGCAGGGGGTAATTACGAGCAGTACTTC. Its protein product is CASSLAGGNYEQYF.

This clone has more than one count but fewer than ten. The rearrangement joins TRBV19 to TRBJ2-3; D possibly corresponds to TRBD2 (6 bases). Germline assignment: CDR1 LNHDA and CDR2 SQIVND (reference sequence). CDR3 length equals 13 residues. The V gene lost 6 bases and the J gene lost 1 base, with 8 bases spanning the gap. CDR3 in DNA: TGTGCCAGTAGGTCGGGGGGCACAGATACGCAGTATTTT. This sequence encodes CASRSGGTDTQYF.

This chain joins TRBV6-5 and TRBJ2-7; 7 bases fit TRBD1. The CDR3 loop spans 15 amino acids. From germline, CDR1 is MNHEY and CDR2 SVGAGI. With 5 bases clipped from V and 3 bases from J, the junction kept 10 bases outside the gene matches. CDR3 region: CASSTTGSLIYEQYF. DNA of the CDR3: TGTGCCAGCAGTACGACAGGGTCGCTTATCTACGAGCAGTACTTC.

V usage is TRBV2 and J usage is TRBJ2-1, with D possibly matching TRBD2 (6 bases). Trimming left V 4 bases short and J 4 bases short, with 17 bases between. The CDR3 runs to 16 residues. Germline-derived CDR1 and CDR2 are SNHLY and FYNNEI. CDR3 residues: CASSGGFAGRYNEQFF. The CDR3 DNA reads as TGTGCCAGCAGTGGCGGGTTCGCGGGGCGGTACAATGAGCAGTTCTTC. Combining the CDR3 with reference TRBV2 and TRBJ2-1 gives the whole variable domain EPEVTQTPSHQVTQMGQEVILRCVPISNHLYFYWYRQILGQKVEFLVSFYNNEISEKSEIFDDQFSVERPDGSNFTLKIRSTKLEDSAMYFCASSGGFAGRYNEQFFGPGTRLTVL.